The 15 T cell receptor beta chains in this list originate from one sample, sequenced in a study of CD8+CD57+ T cells in acquired aplastic anemia. Profiles of TCR beta VDJ and CDR3 were generated from a genomic DNA template. TCRdb analysed the reads with MiXCR anew, one entry per CDR3 protein. The table lists 450,000 to 550,000 distinct CDR3 sequences, roughly 34% of them singletons. The sequenced patients had an expansion of CD8+CD57+ cells seen by flow cytometry. The sequencing input was sorted CD4+, CD8+, or CD8+CD57+ T cells (not recorded which) from PBMCs. These receptors were obtained from a human donor with aplastic anemia.

This chain links TRBV9 with TRBJ1-1; TRBD1 matches at 7 bases. The CDR3 consists of 17 residues. Losses at the gene ends were 4 bases for V and 10 bases for J; bases not matched to a gene: 22. In germline, CDR1 is SGDLS, CDR2 YYNGEE. CDR3 nucleotide sequence: TGTGCCAGCAGCCGACAAACGTTTCCGACAGGGCTAAGGGGAGCTTTCTTT. Translated: CASSRQTFPTGLRGAFF.

This clonotype has at least ten counts. The chain employs TRBV2 and TRBJ1-4, with a possible D match to TRBD1 (5 bases). V lost 7 bases to trimming and J lost 3 bases, with 12 bases between them. CDR3 length: 14 residues. CDR1 is SNHLY and CDR2 is FYNNEI in the germline V gene. In DNA, the CDR3 is TGTGCCAGCACAAGAGGGGCAGCTAATGAAAAACTGTTTTTT. Residues: CASTRGAANEKLFF. Combining the CDR3 with reference TRBV2 and TRBJ1-4 gives the whole variable domain EPEVTQTPSHQVTQMGQEVILRCVPISNHLYFYWYRQILGQKVEFLVSFYNNEISEKSEIFDDQFSVERPDGSNFTLKIRSTKLEDSAMYFCASTRGAANEKLFFGSGTQLSVL.

This clonotype was seen only a few times. J is TRBJ1-5 and V is TRBV20-1; perhaps TRBD1 as D (6 bases). The V gene's germline CDR1 is DFQATT and CDR2 SNEGSKA (reference sequence). V lost 3 bases, J lost 4 bases, and 13 bases lay in between. The CDR3 sequence is 14 residues long. CDR3 DNA: TGCAGTGCTAGTACCGGACAGTTAAATCAGCCCCAGCATTTT. It is translated as CSASTGQLNQPQHF.

The table lists this clonotype with a few counts. The chain carries TRBV6-5 and TRBJ2-7; D may be TRBD1 (7 bases). CDR1 and CDR2 from the germline V gene are MNHEY and SVGAGI. This CDR3 has 15 amino acids. Trimming cost V 3 bases and J 6 bases, with 18 bases left between them. CDR3 sequence: CASSYLEGAPREQYF. Here the CDR3 DNA reads TGTGCCAGCAGTTATTTGGAGGGGGCGCCCCGCGAGCAGTACTTC.

This clonotype was counted between two and nine times. At one end the junction does not follow the germline gene, possibly because of a read error. The chain combines TRBV6-6 with TRBJ2-3; 8 bases line up with TRBD1. CDR1 MNHNY and CDR2 SVGAGI come from the germline V gene (reference sequence). This CDR3 region has 14 residues. The chain's CDR3 is CASSYSRLAGGMDF. CDR3 bases: TGTGCCAGCAGTTACTCGAGGTTGGCAGGGGGCATGGATTTT.

The CDR3 protein is CASSLGVGTDNGYTF. The CDR3 region has the DNA TGCGCCAGCAGCTTAGGCGTGGGGACTGATAATGGCTACACCTTC. This chain connects TRBV5-1 to TRBJ1-2; a weak D match, TRBD1 (5 bases). CDR1 and CDR2 (germline): SGHRS, YFSETQ. V gave up 2 bases and J gave up 6 bases, with 17 bases separating them. This CDR3 is built from 15 residues.

The V call is TRBV25-1, the J call TRBJ2-3, with 8 bases identical to TRBD1. The CDR3 is made up of 14 amino acids. Unmatched junction bases numbered 6, after V lost 6 bases and J lost 4 bases. Germline CDR1 and CDR2: MGHDK and SYGVNS. CDR3 sequence reads: CASSSQGQADTQYF. The CDR3 nucleotides are TGTGCCAGCAGCTCCCAGGGACAGGCAGATACGCAGTATTTT. Supplemented by reference TRBV25-1 and TRBJ2-3, the full variable domain reads EADIYQTPRYLVIGTGKKITLECSQTMGHDKMYWYQQDPGMELHLIHYSYGVNSTEKGDLSSESTVSRIRTEHFPLTLESARPSHTSQYLCASSSQGQADTQYFGPGTRLTVL.

Ten or more counts support this clonotype. CDR3 protein: CASRQGSGYTF. The DNA for the CDR3 is TGTGCCAGCAGACAGGGCTCTGGCTACACCTTC. The rearrangement uses TRBV12-3 or TRBV12-4 and TRBJ1-2; D possibly corresponds to TRBD1 (6 bases). The ends were cut back, 6 bases at V and 7 bases at J, with 9 bases in the middle. This CDR3 region has 11 residues.

The genes are TRBV24-1 and TRBJ1-2; maybe TRBD1 (5 bases). Between the trimmed V and J ends, which lost 9 bases and 3 bases, there was a span of 10 bases. The CDR3 covers 12 residues. The V gene's germline CDR1 is KGHDR and CDR2 SFDVKD. In nucleotides, the CDR3 is TGTGCCACCGGTTCGGGGGACTATGGCTACACCTTC. Translated: CATGSGDYGYTF.

The chain combines TRBV10-3 with TRBJ2-3; 13 bases map to TRBD2. The germline CDR1 and CDR2 sequences are ENHRY and SYGVKD. The V gene end was trimmed by 3 bases and the J gene end by 6 bases; junction bases not matched to a gene: 9. CDR3 length: 17 residues. CDR3 coding DNA: TGTGCCATCAGTGACGGGACTAGCGGGACTACACATGATACGCAGTATTTT. The encoded protein is CAISDGTSGTTHDTQYF.

In this sample, this clonotype turned up a few times. The J gene is TRBJ1-5, the V gene TRBV30; 8 bases align to TRBD1. CDR3 length: 16 residues. Trimming cost V 2 bases and J 16 bases; bases outside gene matches: 22. Per the germline V gene, CDR1 is GTSNPN and CDR2 is SVGIG (reference sequence). The CDR3 here is CAWSNRDRRTSNQVHF. The CDR3 bases are TGTGCCTGGAGTAACCGGGACAGGCGAACCTCCAATCAGGTCCATTTT.

This clonotype was observed a handful of times. The chain combines TRBV12-3 or TRBV12-4 with TRBJ2-5; 8 bases line up with TRBD2. This CDR3 comprises 15 residues. V dropped 2 bases and J dropped 5; count of bases not matched to a gene: 7. The DNA of the CDR3 is TGTGCCAGCAGTTTACTAGCGGGTCCCCGGGAGACCCAGTACTTC. This codes for CASSLLAGPRETQYF.

The genes are TRBV6-1 and TRBJ2-7; maybe TRBD1 (5 bases). Germline V gene data show CDR1 as MNHNS and CDR2 as SASEGT. V was trimmed by 8 bases and J by 4 bases, leaving 15 bases between them. The CDR3 spans 13 residues. The CDR3 loop is CASVGAQGYEQYF. The CDR3 DNA reads TGTGCCAGCGTTGGGGCCCAGGGTTACGAGCAGTACTTC.

V and J are TRBV3-1 and TRBJ1-1; D unclear. Germline values: CDR1 LGHDT, CDR2 YNNKEL (reference sequence). Trimming stripped 7 bases from V and 1 base from J, with 13 bases between. The CDR3 extends over 14 amino acids. CDR3 sequence: CASKYRASNTEAFF. In DNA, the CDR3 is TGTGCCAGCAAATACCGGGCCTCGAACACTGAAGCTTTCTTT.

This chain joins TRBV30 and TRBJ2-7, with a weak D call TRBD1 (5 bases). Trimming shortened V by 3 bases and J by 2 bases, and 14 bases separated the two germline ends. This CDR3 comprises 14 residues. The germline gives CDR1 GTSNPN, CDR2 SVGIG (reference sequence). CDR3 sequence (DNA): TGTGCCTGGAGCCAGGGCGAAAGGCCCTACGAGCAGTACTTC. Its protein product is CAWSQGERPYEQYF.